This T cell receptor beta chain was identified during a study of long-term antiretroviral therapy in people with HIV. Regarding the study as a whole: Those clones which expanded before ART made up the dominant part of the repertoire at all time points.

The V gene's germline CDR1 is LNHDA and CDR2 SQIVND (reference sequence). This CDR3 is built from 12 residues. V was shortened by 6 bases and J by 0 bases, with 6 bases between the two germline ends. In the case of this clone: Its specificity is not known.

At the survey level, the v3.0 immunoSEQ assay was run. TCRdb's copy holds only in-frame clones and misses some; the assay was immunoSEQ multiplex PCR. Altogether approximately 30,000 clones are present, less than 90% being singletons, with the ten largest covering about 6.4%. The source material was unsorted PBMCs, sampled 0.4 years after starting antiretroviral therapy. The sequence came from a man aged 18 to 30 with HIV. V and J are TRBV19 and TRBJ2-7; tentative D call: TRBD2 (5 bases). In DNA, the CDR3 is TGTGCCAGTAGGGGAGACTCCTACGAGCAGTACTTC. It encodes CASRGDSYEQYF.